This TCR beta chain was found in a study of T cells in Graves' hyperthyroidism and ophthalmopathy. Whole-study findings and limits: Also found in blood were most expanded thyroid clonotypes above 0.001.

J lost 5 bases, V lost 3 bases, and 12 bases had no gene match. Germline values: CDR1 DFQATT, CDR2 SNEGSKA (reference sequence). The CDR3 runs 15 residues. The TCR beta CDR3 regions underwent amplification using RNA transcripts as the source. A set of HTBI primers served as the primers for a first-round RT-PCR of the TCR CDR3. TCRdb passed the multiplex PCR reads through MiXCR, listing each CDR3 protein once. The sample holds approximately 700,000 distinct CDR3 sequences, less than 20% seen once. Uncontrolled infection, other autoimmune disease, pregnancy and lactation each barred patients from inclusion. The PBMCs studied were ones that came from about 9.9 ml fresh peripheral blood. About this clonotype itself: Its target is not known.

The clonotype was recovered from a man aged 18 to 29 with Graves' hyperthyroidism. The chain carries TRBV20-1 and TRBJ2-5, with 7 bases that match TRBD2. Sequencing used blood. The CDR3 region is CSASLGRRNGETQYF. CDR3 coding DNA: TGCAGTGCTAGTCTCGGGAGGCGAAACGGCGAGACCCAGTACTTC.